This TCR beta chain was sequenced during a study of cytotoxic CD8 clonotypes in ibrutinib-treated CLL. Method: immunoSEQ multiplex PCR; TCRdb's copy keeps in-frame clones and lacks some. The data contain approximately 200,000 clones, 72% of them singletons. This clone was found a few times. This sample comprised PBMCs, obtained after 24 months of ibrutinib treatment. This TCR came from a human donor with chronic lymphocytic leukemia.

CDR3 sequence (DNA): TGCGCCAGCAGTCCCGGGACGGTAACCTACGAGCAGTACTTC. It specifies CASSPGTVTYEQYF. The V call is TRBV10-1, the J call TRBJ2-7; the D call may be TRBD1 or TRBD2 (5 bases each). The CDR3 contains 14 residues. With 5 bases removed from V and 2 bases from J, the gap between germline ends came to 13 bases. CDR1 WNHNN and CDR2 SYGVQD come from the germline V gene (reference sequence).